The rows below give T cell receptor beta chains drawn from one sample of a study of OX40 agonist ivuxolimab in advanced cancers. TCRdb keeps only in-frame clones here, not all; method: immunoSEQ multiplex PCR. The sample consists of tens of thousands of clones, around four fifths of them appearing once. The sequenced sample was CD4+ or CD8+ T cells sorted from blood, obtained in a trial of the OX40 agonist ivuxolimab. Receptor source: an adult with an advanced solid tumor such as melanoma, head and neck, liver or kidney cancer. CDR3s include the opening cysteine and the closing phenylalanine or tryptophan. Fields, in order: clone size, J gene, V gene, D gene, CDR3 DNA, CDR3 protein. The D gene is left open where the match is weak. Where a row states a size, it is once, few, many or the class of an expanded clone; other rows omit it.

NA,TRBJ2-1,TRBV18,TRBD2,TGTGCCACTCGGGATAGCGGGAGATTGAGCAATGAGCAGTTCTTC,CATRDSGRLSNEQFF
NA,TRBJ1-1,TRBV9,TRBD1,TGTGCCAGCAGCGATCACAGGGGCTTGAACACTGAAGCTTTCTTT,CASSDHRGLNTEAFF
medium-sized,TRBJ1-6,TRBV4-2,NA,TGTGCCAGCAGCCAAGATTCCGGGGGAGAGTCTTCACCCCTCCACTTT,CASSQDSGGESSPLHF
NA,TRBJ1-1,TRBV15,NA,TGTGCCACCAGCAGAGATCCCCGACCGAGCACTGAAGCTTTCTTT,CATSRDPRPSTEAFF
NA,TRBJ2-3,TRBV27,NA,TGTGCCAGCAGCTTATTAGGAGTTGCATTCGCAGATACGCAGTATTTT,CASSLLGVAFADTQYF
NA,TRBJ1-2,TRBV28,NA,TGTGCCAGCAGTGCCGGGAGGGGGTTCTTTGGCTACACCTTC,CASSAGRGFFGYTF
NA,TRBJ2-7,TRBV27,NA,TGTGCCAGCACCGGAGAGGGAGGCCTCTACGAGCAGTACTTC,CASTGEGGLYEQYF
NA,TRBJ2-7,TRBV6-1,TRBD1,TGTGCCAGCAGTGAAGCGTGGACAGGGTCCTACGAGCAGTACTTC,CASSEAWTGSYEQYF
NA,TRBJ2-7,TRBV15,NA,TGTGCCACCAGCAGAGCCAACGGCGAGCAGTACTTC,CATSRANGEQYF
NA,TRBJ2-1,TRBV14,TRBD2,TGTGCCAGCAGCGCGACTAGCGGGTCCTACAATGAGCAGTTCTTC,CASSATSGSYNEQFF
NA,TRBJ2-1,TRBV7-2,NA,TGTGCCAGCAGCTTAGCAGGGGCTCATGAGCAGTTCTTC,CASSLAGAHEQFF
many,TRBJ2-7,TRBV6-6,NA,TGTGCCAGCAGATTGGAGAGAACCTACGAGCAGTACTTC,CASRLERTYEQYF
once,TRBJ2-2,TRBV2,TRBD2,TGTGCCAGCAGTGAGGGGGGGGCCGGGGAGCTGTTTTTT,CASSEGGAGELFF
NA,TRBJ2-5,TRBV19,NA,TGTGCCAGTAGTATAGTCTCGGTGGGCGGGGAGACCCAGTACTTC,CASSIVSVGGETQYF
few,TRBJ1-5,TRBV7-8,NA,TGTGCCAGCAGAGAACAGAATCAGCCCCAGCATTTT,CASREQNQPQHF
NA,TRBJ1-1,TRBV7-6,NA,TGTGCCAGCACTCCATTGGGCGTTGAAGCTTTCTTT,CASTPLGVEAFF
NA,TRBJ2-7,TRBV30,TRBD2,TGTGCCTGGAGTGGTGCGGGAGGTTCCAGGAGCTCCTACGAGCAGTACTTC,CAWSGAGGSRSSYEQYF
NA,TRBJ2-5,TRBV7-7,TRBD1,TGTGCTAGCAGCTTATGGGACAGGGAAGGTGAGACCCAGTACTTC,CASSLWDREGETQYF
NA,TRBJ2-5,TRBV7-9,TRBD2,TGTGCCAGCAGCTGGCTTCCCGGGACTAGCTCTGGCACCCAGTACTTC,CASSWLPGTSSGTQYF
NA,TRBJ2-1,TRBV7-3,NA,TGTGCCAGCAGCGTCGGTCAAAGCTCCTACAATGAGCAGTTCTTC,CASSVGQSSYNEQFF
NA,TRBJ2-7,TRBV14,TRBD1,TGTGCCAGCAGTGCCGGGACAGGGTCCTACGAGCAGTACTTC,CASSAGTGSYEQYF
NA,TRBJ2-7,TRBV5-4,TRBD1,TGTGCCAGCAGCATGGGACAGGGGGGAGCCTACGAGCAGTACTTC,CASSMGQGGAYEQYF